This TCR beta chain came from a study of beta chain features in type 1 diabetes. Every isolated RNA sample was fully reverse transcribed, so sequencing captured expressed TCRB transcripts. Deep immunoSEQ sequencing covered naive, central memory and regulatory T cell samples. Here immunoSEQ multiplex PCR was the method, and the copy in TCRdb shows in-frame clones only, minus some. The repertoire includes almost 350,000 clones, around 19% of them detected once, and 0.035% to 0.05% sits in the top ten. Sequenced: naive CD4+ T cells from blood. The receptor was isolated from a woman aged 18-29 years in good health.

The CDR3 loop reads CASTFRGDTQYF. In DNA form, the CDR3 reads TGTGCCAGCACTTTCAGAGGAGATACGCAGTATTTT. V is TRBV6-6 and J is TRBJ2-3, with D unclear. The CDR3 contains 12 residues. Germline V gives CDR1 MNHNY, CDR2 SVGAGI (reference sequence). Trimming took 7 bases from V and 5 from J, leaving 10 bases between them.